This TCR beta chain was recorded in a study of cytomegalovirus exposure and HLA in healthy donors. The CDR3 length is 15 residues. With V trimmed by 0 bases and J by 5 bases, 7 bases remained unmatched. Germline CDR1 and CDR2: SGHRS and YFSETQ. This clone appeared a single time. PCR involved 60 Vbeta and 13 Jbeta primers. Measured with immunoSEQ multiplex PCR; TCRdb has only the in-frame clones, and not every one. The table lists about 98,000 clones, about two thirds of them singletons. Sequenced input: PBMCs. The chain carries TRBV5-1 and TRBJ2-5; 7 bases are shared with TRBD2. This clonotype was sampled from a female donor in good health and CMV-seronegative. The DNA for the CDR3 is TGCGCCAGCAGCTTGGCCTCCGGGGGGAGGGAGACCCAGTACTTC. Translating it yields CASSLASGGRETQYF.